One sample yielded the 13 T cell receptor beta chains listed below, sequenced in a study of beta chain features in type 1 diabetes. Study-wide findings and caveats: Significant though moderate, a shortening of TCRB CDR3s appeared in all four CD4+ subsets of Type 1 diabetes patients.

These receptors have no known antigen. Reverse transcribing all isolated RNA meant expressed TCRB transcripts were sequenced. Produced via immunoSEQ multiplex PCR; TCRdb's table is partial and in-frame only. Of 640,000 or so clones in the sample, over 10% were seen once. Sequenced: naive CD4+ T cells from blood. These receptors all come from a young man with type 1 diabetes.

This clone was recorded a few times. J is TRBJ1-1 and V is TRBV30; D gene ambiguous. V was shortened by 0 bases and J by 11 bases, with 10 bases between the two germline ends. The germline CDR1 and CDR2 sequences are GTSNPN and SVGIG (reference sequence). The CDR3 totals 11 residues. For the CDR3, the DNA is TGTGCCTGGAGTGTACGGGATAGGGCTTTCTTT. Translation gives CAWSVRDRAFF.

V and J are TRBV29-1 and TRBJ1-5; weak D call: TRBD1 (6 bases). With 4 bases removed from V and 7 bases from J, the gap between germline ends came to 14 bases. The CDR3 has 13 amino acids. Per the germline V gene, CDR1 is SQVTM and CDR2 is ANQGSEA. CDR3 nucleotide sequence: TGCAGCGTTGGATTTGGGGGCTGGCAGCCCCAGCATTTT. This sequence encodes CSVGFGGWQPQHF.

Of note for this clone: The identical CDR3 is also encoded by other nucleotide sequences in the sample. The chain employs TRBV10-3 and TRBJ1-2, with 9 bases lining up with TRBD1. Trimming at V came to 2 bases and at J to 2 bases, leaving 0 bases not matched to a gene. Germline CDR1 is ENHRY and CDR2 is SYGVKD. The CDR3 has 14 residues. The CDR3 sequence is CAISEGQGNYGYTF. CDR3 DNA sequence: TGTGCCATCAGTGAGGGACAGGGGAACTATGGCTACACCTTC.

This clone was observed a few times. The CDR3 DNA reads TGCAGCGTCGGCGAGGGGACTAATGAAAAACTGTTTTTT. This encodes CSVGEGTNEKLFF. The V call is TRBV29-1, the J call TRBJ1-4, with D maybe TRBD1 (5 bases). Trimming took 6 bases from V and 2 from J, leaving 10 bases between them. The germline CDR1 and CDR2 sequences are SQVTM and ANQGSEA. The CDR3 totals 13 residues.

This clone was seen only a few times. V usage is TRBV25-1 and J usage is TRBJ2-7, with D possibly called TRBD1 or TRBD2 (6 bases each). CDR1 is MGHDK, CDR2 SYGVNS, per germline. Trimming removed 3 bases at V and 3 bases at J, with 15 bases between. CDR3 length equals 15 residues. CDR3 in amino acids: CASSDLGGRVYEQYF. The CDR3, as DNA: TGTGCCAGCAGTGATCTGGGGGGCAGGGTCTACGAGCAGTACTTC.

This clone has more than one count but fewer than ten. V is TRBV7-8 and J is TRBJ2-5; possible D gene TRBD1, 7 bases. The CDR3 totals 14 residues. Germline CDR1 and CDR2: SGHVS and FQNEAQ. V was clipped by 5 bases and J by 6 bases, with 16 bases between them. The CDR3 bases are TGTGCCAGCAGCATAGGAGGGGGCGGGCAGACCCAGTACTTC. This gives the protein CASSIGGGGQTQYF.

This clone was seen more than once but under ten times. This chain uses TRBV13 with TRBJ1-5; D is possibly TRBD1 (5 bases). V was clipped by 0 bases and J by 7 bases, with 16 bases between them. The germline CDR1 and CDR2 sequences are PRHDT and FYEKMQ (reference sequence). The CDR3 has 16 residues. The CDR3 loop is CASSLGGVEGRQPQHF. The CDR3 DNA reads TGTGCCAGCAGCTTAGGTGGTGTAGAGGGGCGGCAGCCCCAGCATTTT.

This clone was seen a few times. This chain connects TRBV6-6 to TRBJ2-3, with D unresolved. The CDR3 consists of 12 residues. Looked up from germline, CDR1 is MNHNY and CDR2 is SVGAGI (reference sequence). V was trimmed by 5 bases and J by 6 bases, leaving 9 bases between them. The DNA for the CDR3 is TGTGCCAGCAGTGGACGCCCCGATACGCAGTATTTT. Amino acids: CASSGRPDTQYF.

This clone showed up just a few times. The chain couples TRBV10-3 to TRBJ2-1, with D tentatively TRBD1 or TRBD2 (5 bases each). Trimming pared 6 bases from V and 3 bases from J, leaving 15 bases between. This CDR3 region has 15 residues. Germline V CDR1 and CDR2: ENHRY, SYGVKD. The CDR3 coding sequence is TGTGCCATCAGCAACCGGGACGGTCTCTACAATGAGCAGTTCTTC. This encodes CAISNRDGLYNEQFF.

This clone was seen more than once but under ten times. The chain employs TRBV7-8 and TRBJ1-2, with TRBD1 matching 12 bases. CDR1 and CDR2 (germline): SGHVS, FQNEAQ. Germline trimming cut 3 bases from V and 4 bases from J; bases unmatched to any gene: 3. This CDR3 spans 15 amino acids. CDR3 DNA: TGTGCCAGCAGCTTGGGGACAGGGGGCAGCTATGGCTACACCTTC. Its protein is CASSLGTGGSYGYTF.

As to this clone: This sample includes further DNA sequences coding for the same CDR3. DNA of the CDR3: TGTGCCTGGTCGGGGGTTAACTATGGCTACACCTTC. Translated, it gives CAWSGVNYGYTF. This sequence joins TRBV30 and TRBJ1-2; D might be TRBD1 (5 bases). From germline, CDR1 is GTSNPN and CDR2 SVGIG (reference sequence). The ends were cut back, 5 bases at V and 1 base at J, with 8 bases in the middle. The CDR3 is made up of 12 amino acids.

A remark on this clone: This sample includes further DNA sequences coding for the same CDR3. The V call is TRBV19, the J call TRBJ2-5, with D uncertain. V was trimmed by 2 bases and J by 1 base, leaving 2 bases between them. This CDR3 is built from 12 residues. Germline V gene sequence: CDR1 LNHDA, CDR2 SQIVND (reference sequence). Here the CDR3 DNA reads TGTGCCAGTAGTATATCCCAAGAGACCCAGTACTTC. Protein product: CASSISQETQYF.

This sequence joins TRBV6-6 and TRBJ2-7; D remains unclear. The germline V gene has CDR1 MNHNY and CDR2 SVGAGI (reference sequence). Trimming took off 4 bases at V and 3 bases at J, with 13 bases between the two ends. CDR3 length equals 14 residues. The CDR3 bases are TGTGCCAGCAGTTCCCCGAAAACATACTACGAGCAGTACTTC. It is translated as CASSSPKTYYEQYF.